This T cell receptor beta chain derives from a study of blood T cell repertoires in COVID-19. Looking at the study overall: Donors in Cohort 3 counted as recovered after two negative PCRs, clearance, or symptom resolution.

The CDR3 has 14 amino acids. Germline V gene lookup returns CDR1 SGDLS and CDR2 YYNGEE. Losses at the gene ends were 0 bases for V and 8 bases for J; bases not matched to a gene: 3. Cohorts were determined from participant-reported clinical history. The table came from immunoSEQ multiplex PCR; TCRdb's copy has only in-frame clones and leaves some out. Of hundreds of thousands of clones in the sample, around 90% were seen once. This receptor was taken from a woman aged 60-70 years in a cohort exposed to, infected with or recovered from COVID-19 (not recorded which). The V and J genes are TRBV9 and TRBJ1-1, with 11 bases that match TRBD1. Sequenced: PBMCs or T cells enriched from blood (not recorded which). In DNA form, the CDR3 reads TGTGCCAGCAGCGTAGGGACAGGGGGCGAAGAAGCTTTCTTT. The encoded protein is CASSVGTGGEEAFF.